This paragraph reports one T cell receptor (beta chain). V lost 6 bases to trimming and J lost 1 base, with 9 bases between them. The CDR3 has 13 residues. This specimen belongs to a study of early T cells in non-severe SARS-CoV-2 infection. MiXCR, run by TCRdb on the 5' RACE reads, gives a single entry per CDR3 protein. This sample carries about 100,000 distinct CDR3 sequences, less than 15% of them seen once, and the ten largest clones take 2% to 2.5%. The sample was whole blood. The source of this sequence is an adult who was a healthcare worker with PCR-confirmed SARS-CoV-2 infection or an uninfected control (not recorded which). This rearrangement joins TRBV12-3 or TRBV12-4 to TRBJ1-1; weak D call: TRBD1 (6 bases). CDR3 sequence reads: CASSRGQNTEAFF. The CDR3, as DNA: TGTGCCAGCAGCCGGGGACAGAACACTGAAGCTTTCTTT.